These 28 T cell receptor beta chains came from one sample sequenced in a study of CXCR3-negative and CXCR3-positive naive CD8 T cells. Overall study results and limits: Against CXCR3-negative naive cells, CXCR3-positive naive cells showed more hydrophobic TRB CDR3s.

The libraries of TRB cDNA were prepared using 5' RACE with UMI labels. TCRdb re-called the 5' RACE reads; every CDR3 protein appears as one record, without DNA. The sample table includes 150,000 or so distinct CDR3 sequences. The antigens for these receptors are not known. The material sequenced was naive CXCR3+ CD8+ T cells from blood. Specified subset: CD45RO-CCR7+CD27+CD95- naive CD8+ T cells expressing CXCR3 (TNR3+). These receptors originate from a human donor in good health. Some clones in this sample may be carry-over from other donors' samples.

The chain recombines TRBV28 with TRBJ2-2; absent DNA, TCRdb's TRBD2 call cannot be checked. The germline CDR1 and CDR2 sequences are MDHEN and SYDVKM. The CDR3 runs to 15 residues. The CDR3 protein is CASSLGLAGTGELFF.

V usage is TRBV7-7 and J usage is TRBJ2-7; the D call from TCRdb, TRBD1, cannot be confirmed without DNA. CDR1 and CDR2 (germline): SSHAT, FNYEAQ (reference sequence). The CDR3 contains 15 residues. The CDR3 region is CASISPRGSVYEQYF.

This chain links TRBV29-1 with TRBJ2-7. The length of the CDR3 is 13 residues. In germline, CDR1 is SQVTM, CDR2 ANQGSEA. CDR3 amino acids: CSVESDTAYEQYF.

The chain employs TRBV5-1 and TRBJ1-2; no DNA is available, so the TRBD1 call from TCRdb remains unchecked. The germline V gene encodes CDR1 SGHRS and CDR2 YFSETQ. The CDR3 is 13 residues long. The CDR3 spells CASSHRQGDGYTF.

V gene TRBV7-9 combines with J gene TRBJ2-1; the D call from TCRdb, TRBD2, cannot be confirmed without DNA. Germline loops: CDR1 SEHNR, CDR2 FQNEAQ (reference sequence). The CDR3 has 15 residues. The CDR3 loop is CASSLGGRAGNEQFF.

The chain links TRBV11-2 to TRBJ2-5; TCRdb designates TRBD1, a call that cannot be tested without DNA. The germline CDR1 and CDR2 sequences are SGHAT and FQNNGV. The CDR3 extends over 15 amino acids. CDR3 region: CASSPPGQGRETQYF.

CDR3 in amino acids: CASSFSGFSGEQYF. The chain couples TRBV5-6 to TRBJ2-7; TCRdb's D call, TRBD1, is unchecked because there is no DNA. The CDR3 runs 14 residues. CDR1 is SGHDT and CDR2 is YYEEEE in the germline V gene.

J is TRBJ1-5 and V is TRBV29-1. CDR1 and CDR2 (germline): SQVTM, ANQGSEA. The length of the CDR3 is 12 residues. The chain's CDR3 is CSASDSNQPQHF. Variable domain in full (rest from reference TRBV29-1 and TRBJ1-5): SAVISQKPSRDICQRGTSLTIQCQVDSQVTMMFWYRQQPGQSLTLIATANQGSEATYESGFVIDKFPISRPNLTFSTLTVSNMSPEDSSIYLCSASDSNQPQHFGDGTRLSIL.

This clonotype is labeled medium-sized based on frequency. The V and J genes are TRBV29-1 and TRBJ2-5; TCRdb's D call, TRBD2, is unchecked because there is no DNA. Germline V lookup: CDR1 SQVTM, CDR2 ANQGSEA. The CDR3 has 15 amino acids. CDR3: CSVVWTGQAQETQYF.

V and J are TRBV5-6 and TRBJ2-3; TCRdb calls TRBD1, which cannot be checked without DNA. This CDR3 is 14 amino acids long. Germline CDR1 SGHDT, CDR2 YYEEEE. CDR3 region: CASAPRGRTDTQYF.

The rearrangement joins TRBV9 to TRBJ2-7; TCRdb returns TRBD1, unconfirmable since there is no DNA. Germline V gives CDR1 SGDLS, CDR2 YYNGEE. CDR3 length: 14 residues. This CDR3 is CASSVAGASYEQYF.

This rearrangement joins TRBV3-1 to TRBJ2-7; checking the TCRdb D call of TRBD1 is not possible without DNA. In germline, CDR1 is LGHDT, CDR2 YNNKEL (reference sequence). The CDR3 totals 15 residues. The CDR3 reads CASSQGLGQSYEQYF.

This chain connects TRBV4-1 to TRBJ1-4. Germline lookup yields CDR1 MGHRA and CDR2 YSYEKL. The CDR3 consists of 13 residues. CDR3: CASSQDPGEKLFF.

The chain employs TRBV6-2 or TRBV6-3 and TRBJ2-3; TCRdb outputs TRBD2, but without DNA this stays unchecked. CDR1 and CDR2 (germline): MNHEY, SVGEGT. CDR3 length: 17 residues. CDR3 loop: CASSSVVAGERTDTQYF.

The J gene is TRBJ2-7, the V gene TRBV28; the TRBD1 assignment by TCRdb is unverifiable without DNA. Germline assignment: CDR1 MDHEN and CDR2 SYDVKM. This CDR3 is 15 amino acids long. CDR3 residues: CASSLVGDRIYEQYF.

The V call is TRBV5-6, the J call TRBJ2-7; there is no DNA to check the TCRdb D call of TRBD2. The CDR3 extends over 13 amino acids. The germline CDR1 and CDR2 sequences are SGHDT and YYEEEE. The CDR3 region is CASSSLGSYEQYF.

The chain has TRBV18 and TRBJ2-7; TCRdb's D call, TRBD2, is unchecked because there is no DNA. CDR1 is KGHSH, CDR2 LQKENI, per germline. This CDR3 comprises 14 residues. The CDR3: CASSPGGLSYEQYF.

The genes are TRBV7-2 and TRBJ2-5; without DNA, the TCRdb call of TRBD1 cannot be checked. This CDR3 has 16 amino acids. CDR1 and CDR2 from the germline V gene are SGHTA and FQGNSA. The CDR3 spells CASRTTGENVQETQYF.

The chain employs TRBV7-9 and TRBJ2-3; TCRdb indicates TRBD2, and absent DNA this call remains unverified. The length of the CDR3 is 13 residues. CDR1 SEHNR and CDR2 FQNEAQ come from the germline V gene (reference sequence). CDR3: CASGGGPTDTQYF.

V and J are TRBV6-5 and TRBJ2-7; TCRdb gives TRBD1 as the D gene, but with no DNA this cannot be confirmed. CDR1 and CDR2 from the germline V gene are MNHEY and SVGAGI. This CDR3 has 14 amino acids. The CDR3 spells CASRPPGSSYEQYF.

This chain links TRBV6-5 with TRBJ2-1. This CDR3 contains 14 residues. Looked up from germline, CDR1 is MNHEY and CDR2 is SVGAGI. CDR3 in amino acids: CASSSLSSYNEQFF.

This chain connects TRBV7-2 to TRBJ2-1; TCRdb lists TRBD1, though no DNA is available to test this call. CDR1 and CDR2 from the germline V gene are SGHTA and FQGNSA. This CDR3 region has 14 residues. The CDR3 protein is CASYRTGEFNEQFF.

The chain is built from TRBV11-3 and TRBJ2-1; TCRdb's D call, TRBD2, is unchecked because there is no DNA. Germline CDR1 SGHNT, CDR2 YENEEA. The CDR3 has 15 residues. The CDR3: CASGGLAGANGEQFF.

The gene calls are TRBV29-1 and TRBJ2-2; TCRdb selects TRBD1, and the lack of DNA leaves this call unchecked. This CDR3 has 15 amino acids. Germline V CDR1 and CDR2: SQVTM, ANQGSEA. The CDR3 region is CSAEAQGVNTGELFF.

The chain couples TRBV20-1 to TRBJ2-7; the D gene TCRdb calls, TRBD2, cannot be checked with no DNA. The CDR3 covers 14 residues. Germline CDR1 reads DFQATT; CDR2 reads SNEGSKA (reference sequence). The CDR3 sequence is CSAPTSGELGEQYF.

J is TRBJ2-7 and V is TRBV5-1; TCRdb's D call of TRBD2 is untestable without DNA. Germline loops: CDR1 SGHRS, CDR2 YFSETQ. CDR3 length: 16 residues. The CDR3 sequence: CASSSGFGLAEYEQYF.

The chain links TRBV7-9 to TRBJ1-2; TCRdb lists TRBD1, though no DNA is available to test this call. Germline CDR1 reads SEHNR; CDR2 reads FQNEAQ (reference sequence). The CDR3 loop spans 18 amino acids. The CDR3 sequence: CASCWELPGTGESDGYTF.

CDR3: CASSTDRSNQPQHF. The genes are TRBV19 and TRBJ1-5; without DNA, the TCRdb call of TRBD1 cannot be checked. Germline V gene sequence: CDR1 LNHDA, CDR2 SQIVND (reference sequence). The CDR3 consists of 14 residues.